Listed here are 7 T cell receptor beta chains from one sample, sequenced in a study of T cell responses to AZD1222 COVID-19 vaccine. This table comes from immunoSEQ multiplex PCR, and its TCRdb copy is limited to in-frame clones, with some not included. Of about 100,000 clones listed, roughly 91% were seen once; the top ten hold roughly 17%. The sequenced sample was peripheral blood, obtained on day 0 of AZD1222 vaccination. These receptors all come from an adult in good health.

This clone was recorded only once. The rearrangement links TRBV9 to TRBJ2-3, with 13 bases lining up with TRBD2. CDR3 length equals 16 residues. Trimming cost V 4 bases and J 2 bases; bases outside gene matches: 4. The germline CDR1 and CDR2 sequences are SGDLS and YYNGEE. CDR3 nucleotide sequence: TGTGCCAGCAGCAACGGGACTAGCGGGGACACAGATACGCAGTATTTT. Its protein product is CASSNGTSGDTDTQYF.

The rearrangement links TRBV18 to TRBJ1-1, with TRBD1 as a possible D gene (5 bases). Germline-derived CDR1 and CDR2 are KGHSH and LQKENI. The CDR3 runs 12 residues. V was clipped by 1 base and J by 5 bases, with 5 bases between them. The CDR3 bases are TGTGCCAGCTCACCACGACAGACTGAAGCTTTCTTT. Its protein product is CASSPRQTEAFF.

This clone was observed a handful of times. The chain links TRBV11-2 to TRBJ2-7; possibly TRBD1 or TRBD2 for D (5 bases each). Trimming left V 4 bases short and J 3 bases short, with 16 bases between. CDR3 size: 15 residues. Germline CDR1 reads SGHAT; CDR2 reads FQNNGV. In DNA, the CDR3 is TGTGCCAGCAGCTACGGGCCGGGACGCGTCTACGAGCAGTACTTC. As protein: CASSYGPGRVYEQYF.

This CDR3 is CASSFERKETQYF. The CDR3 DNA reads as TGTGCCAGCAGCTTTGAGCGCAAAGAGACCCAGTACTTC. The V gene is TRBV11-2, the J gene TRBJ2-5; D ambiguous. The CDR3 extends over 13 amino acids. Between the trimmed V and J ends, which lost 3 bases and 3 bases, there was a span of 8 bases. CDR1 and CDR2 from the germline V gene are SGHAT and FQNNGV.

CDR3 loop: CASSPTGGIAWGEQFF. CDR3 sequence (DNA): TGTGCCAGCAGCCCGACGGGGGGGATAGCGTGGGGTGAGCAGTTCTTC. This chain uses TRBV11-3 with TRBJ2-1; TRBD2 agrees at 8 bases. Germline V gives CDR1 SGHNT, CDR2 YENEEA. The CDR3 contains 16 residues. V shed 5 bases and J 9 bases; nucleotides not matched to a gene: 15.

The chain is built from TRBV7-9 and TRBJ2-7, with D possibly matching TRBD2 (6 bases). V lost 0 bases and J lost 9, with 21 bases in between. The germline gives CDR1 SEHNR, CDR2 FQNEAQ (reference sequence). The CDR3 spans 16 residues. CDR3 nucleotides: TGTGCCAGCAGCTTAGCGCACTGGGGAGGTTCTACGTGGCAGTACTTC. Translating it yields CASSLAHWGGSTWQYF.

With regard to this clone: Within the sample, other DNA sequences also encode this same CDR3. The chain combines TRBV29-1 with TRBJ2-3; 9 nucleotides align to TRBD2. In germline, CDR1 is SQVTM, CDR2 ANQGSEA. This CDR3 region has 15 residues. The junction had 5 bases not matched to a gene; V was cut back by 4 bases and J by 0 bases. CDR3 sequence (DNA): TGCAGCGTTGTGTGGCTAGCGGGGAGCACAGATACGCAGTATTTT. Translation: CSVVWLAGSTDTQYF.